Sequencing of this TCR beta chain was carried out in a study of OX40 agonist ivuxolimab in advanced cancers. The wider study: The patients' treatment was ivuxolimab, an agonistic anti-OX40 (CD134) antibody.

The table came from immunoSEQ multiplex PCR; TCRdb's copy has only in-frame clones and leaves some out. This table has 60,000 or so clones, roughly 88% appearing once. Overall study results and limits: There was clonal expansion of CD4+ and CD8+ blood T cells by week 6 at 0.1 to 3.0 mg/kg.

Trimming took 0 bases from V and 7 from J; bases not matched to a gene: 8. Germline V gene sequence: CDR1 MNHNY, CDR2 SVGAGI (reference sequence). The CDR3 consists of 15 residues. In the case of this clone: Its antigen is as yet unknown.

Sequencing was performed on CD4+ or CD8+ T cells sorted from blood, taken in a trial of the OX40 agonist ivuxolimab. This TCR derives from an adult with an advanced solid tumor such as melanoma, head and neck, liver or kidney cancer. The chain links TRBV6-6 to TRBJ2-7, with 8 bases that match TRBD1. The CDR3 spells CASSYSTGEVREQYF. CDR3 DNA sequence: TGTGCCAGCAGTTACTCGACAGGGGAAGTTCGGGAGCAGTACTTC.